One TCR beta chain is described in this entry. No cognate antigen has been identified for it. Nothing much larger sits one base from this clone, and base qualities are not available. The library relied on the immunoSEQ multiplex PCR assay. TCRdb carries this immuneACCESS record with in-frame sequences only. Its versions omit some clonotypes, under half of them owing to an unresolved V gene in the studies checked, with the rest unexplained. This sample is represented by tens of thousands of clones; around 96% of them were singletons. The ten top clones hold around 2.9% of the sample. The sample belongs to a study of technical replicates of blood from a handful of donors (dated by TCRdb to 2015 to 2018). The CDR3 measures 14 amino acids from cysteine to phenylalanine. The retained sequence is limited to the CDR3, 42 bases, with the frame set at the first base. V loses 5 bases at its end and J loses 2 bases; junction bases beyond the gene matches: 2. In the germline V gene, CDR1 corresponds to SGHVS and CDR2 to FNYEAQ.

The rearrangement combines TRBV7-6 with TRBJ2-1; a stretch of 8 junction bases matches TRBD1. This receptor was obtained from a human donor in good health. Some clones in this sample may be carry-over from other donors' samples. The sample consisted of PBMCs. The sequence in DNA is TGTGCCAGCAGCCCGGACAGGGCCTACAATGAGCAGTTCTTC. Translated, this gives CASSPDRAYNEQFF.